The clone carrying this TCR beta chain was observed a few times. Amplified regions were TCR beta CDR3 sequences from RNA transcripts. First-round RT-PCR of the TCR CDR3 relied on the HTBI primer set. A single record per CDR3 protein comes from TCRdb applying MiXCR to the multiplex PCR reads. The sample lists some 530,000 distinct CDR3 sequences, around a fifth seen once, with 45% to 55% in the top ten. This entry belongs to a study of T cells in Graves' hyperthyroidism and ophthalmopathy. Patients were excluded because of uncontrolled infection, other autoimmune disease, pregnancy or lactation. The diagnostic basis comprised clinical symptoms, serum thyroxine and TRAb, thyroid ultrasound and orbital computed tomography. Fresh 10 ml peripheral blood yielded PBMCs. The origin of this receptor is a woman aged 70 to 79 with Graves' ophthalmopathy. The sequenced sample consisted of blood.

The CDR3 loop reads CASSQGEGTGELFF. CDR3 in DNA: TGCGCCAGCAGCCAAGGGGAGGGAACCGGGGAGCTGTTTTTT. The chain uses TRBV4-3 and TRBJ2-2; TRBD2 matches at 7 bases. Per the germline V gene, CDR1 is LGHNA and CDR2 is YSLEER. The junction had 1 base not matched to a gene; V was cut back by 1 base and J by 5 bases. The CDR3 contains 14 residues.